This is a list of T cell receptor beta chains from one sample in a study of early T cells in non-severe SARS-CoV-2 infection. TCRdb processed the 5' RACE reads anew with MiXCR; each CDR3 protein has one entry. Found here are about 100,000 distinct CDR3 sequences, around 10% of them singletons; the top ten hold approximately 8.1%. Sequencing was performed on whole blood. These receptors originate from an adult who was a healthcare worker with PCR-confirmed SARS-CoV-2 infection or an uninfected control (not recorded which). Both conserved end residues are part of each CDR3. D genes are given only for firm matches. Clone size is shown for a subset of rows, as once, few, many or a class of expanded clone.

J gene	D gene	clone size	V gene	CDR3 protein	CDR3 DNA
TRBJ2-7	-	-	TRBV20-1	CSARSYEQGRGDEQYF	TGCAGTGCTAGATCCTACGAACAGGGCAGGGGGGACGAGCAGTACTTC
TRBJ2-2	-	few	TRBV20-1	CSASGTGELFF	TGCAGTGCTAGCGGAACCGGGGAGCTGTTTTTT
TRBJ2-5	-	many	TRBV12-3/TRBV12-4	CASSLGGGVKTQYF	TGTGCCAGCAGTTTAGGAGGGGGAGTGAAGACCCAGTACTTC
TRBJ2-7	-	-	TRBV28	CASSLPQGPHEQYF	TGTGCCAGCAGTTTACCACAGGGTCCCCACGAGCAGTACTTC
TRBJ1-3	TRBD1	-	TRBV5-1	CANRQDRGSGNTIYF	TGCGCCAACAGACAGGACAGGGGATCTGGAAACACCATATATTTT
TRBJ2-7	-	many	TRBV28	CASSPAPGDEQYF	TGTGCCAGCAGTCCAGCCCCCGGGGACGAGCAGTACTTC
TRBJ2-2	-	-	TRBV7-6	CASSSLAGQLNTGELFF	TGTGCCAGCAGCTCACTGGCGGGACAGCTCAACACCGGGGAGCTGTTTTTT
TRBJ1-1	-	-	TRBV4-1	CASSQDVTGRAVGAFF	TGCGCCAGCAGCCAAGACGTGACGGGCCGGGCGGTCGGGGCTTTCTTT
TRBJ2-5	TRBD1	many	TRBV24-1	CATSEPGTGEETQYF	TGTGCCACCAGTGAGCCCGGGACAGGGGAAGAGACCCAGTACTTC
TRBJ2-3	-	many	TRBV27	CASSTIPKIGDTQYF	TGTGCCAGCAGTACAATCCCAAAAATCGGAGATACGCAGTATTTT
TRBJ2-1	-	-	TRBV15	CATSRAGTHDNEQFF	TGTGCCACCAGCAGAGCCGGGACTCATGACAATGAGCAGTTCTTC
TRBJ2-3	-	few	TRBV28	CASSEYDTQYF	TGTGCCAGCAGTGAGTACGATACGCAGTATTTT
TRBJ1-2	-	many	TRBV5-1	CASSLNEGLYYGYTF	TGCGCCAGCAGCTTGAATGAGGGGCTCTACTATGGCTACACCTTC
TRBJ1-1	TRBD1	-	TRBV18	CASSPDRGRGGTEAFF	TGTGCCAGCTCACCGGACAGGGGGCGAGGCGGGACTGAAGCTTTCTTT
TRBJ1-1	-	-	TRBV7-9	CASSSEGSKTEAFF	TGTGCCAGCAGCTCCGAGGGAAGCAAGACTGAAGCTTTCTTT
TRBJ1-2	TRBD1	-	TRBV2	CATSDRGYGYTF	TGTGCCACCTCAGACAGGGGATATGGCTACACCTTC
TRBJ2-7	-	many	TRBV5-6	CASSSYSAEQYF	TGTGCCAGCAGCTCGTATTCGGCGGAGCAGTACTTC
TRBJ1-6	-	-	TRBV28	CASSIGESSPLHF	TGTGCCAGCAGTATAGGGGAAAGTTCACCCCTCCACTTT
TRBJ1-1	TRBD1	many	TRBV6-5	CASSYSRTGEAFF	TGTGCCAGCAGTTACTCGCGGACAGGGGAAGCTTTCTTT
TRBJ1-1	-	few	TRBV29-1	CSVEDPGNTEAFF	TGCAGCGTTGAAGACCCCGGGAACACTGAAGCTTTCTTT
TRBJ2-1	TRBD2	-	TRBV7-8	CASSSRLAGRIYNEQFF	TGTGCCAGCAGCTCAAGACTAGCGGGGCGAATATACAATGAGCAGTTCTTC
TRBJ1-1	-	many	TRBV3-1	CASSQDYSEAFF	TGTGCCAGCAGCCAAGATTACAGTGAAGCTTTCTTT
TRBJ1-1	-	many	TRBV18	CASSPNRDGTEAFF	TGTGCCAGCTCACCAAACCGGGACGGCACTGAAGCTTTCTTT
TRBJ1-2	-	many	TRBV14	CASSQEYRATMRGYTF	TGTGCCAGCAGCCAAGAATACCGTGCTACGATGAGGGGCTACACCTTC
TRBJ2-1	TRBD2	few	TRBV29-1	CSVGYGTSGAHEQFF	TGCAGCGTTGGGTATGGGACTAGCGGGGCCCATGAGCAGTTCTTC
TRBJ2-7	-	-	TRBV20-1	CSARGRDPYGEQYF	TGCAGTGCTAGGGGCCGGGATCCATACGGCGAGCAGTACTTC
TRBJ2-2	-	-	TRBV12-3/TRBV12-4	CASSPDGTSFGELFF	TGTGCCAGCAGTCCTGACGGGACTTCTTTCGGGGAGCTGTTTTTT
TRBJ2-1	-	-	TRBV5-4	CASSFGTLPYEQFF	TGTGCCAGCAGCTTCGGGACCCTACCTTATGAGCAGTTCTTC
TRBJ2-7	TRBD2	many	TRBV10-3	CAISDLDGTSAYEQYF	TGTGCCATCAGTGATCTCGACGGGACTAGCGCATACGAGCAGTACTTC
TRBJ1-2	-	many	TRBV5-1	CASSGDKLYGYTF	TGCGCCAGCAGCGGCGACAAGCTCTATGGCTACACCTTC
TRBJ2-7	TRBD2	few	TRBV4-1	CASSQVAGGDYEQYF	TGCGCCAGCAGCCAAGTAGCGGGAGGGGACTACGAGCAGTACTTC
TRBJ2-5	-	many	TRBV3-1	CASSSAGRETQYF	TGTGCCAGCAGCTCTGCGGGACGGGAGACCCAGTACTTC
TRBJ1-6	-	-	TRBV5-6	CASSLSLGNSPLHF	TGTGCCAGCAGCTTGTCGCTTGGAAATTCACCCCTCCACTTT
TRBJ2-3	-	many	TRBV4-3	CASSQDRRARSSHTQYF	TGCGCCAGCAGCCAAGATCGCAGAGCTCGGTCTAGTCATACGCAGTATTTT
TRBJ1-6	TRBD1	many	TRBV20-1	CSAVNRGFNSPLHF	TGCAGTGCTGTTAACAGGGGATTTAATTCACCCCTCCACTTT
TRBJ2-5	TRBD2	many	TRBV6-6	CASLRREEETQYF	TGTGCCAGCCTTCGGCGGGAGGAAGAGACCCAGTACTTC
TRBJ2-7	-	-	TRBV21-1	CASSRLRASEQYF	TGTGCCAGCAGCAGACTTAGGGCTTCCGAGCAGTACTTC
TRBJ1-2	-	many	TRBV20-1	CSARVDYGYTF	TGCAGTGCTAGAGTTGACTATGGCTACACCTTC
TRBJ2-7	-	-	TRBV11-2	CASSPVLLAGQYF	TGTGCCAGCAGCCCCGTCCTCCTCGCCGGGCAGTACTTC
TRBJ2-7	-	many	TRBV20-1	CSARPVRLGGVYEQYF	TGCAGTGCTAGACCAGTAAGACTGGGGGGAGTCTACGAGCAGTACTTC
TRBJ2-2	-	many	TRBV6-5	CASSLDQPTGELFF	TGTGCCAGCAGTCTGGACCAACCCACCGGGGAGCTGTTTTTT
TRBJ2-3	-	many	TRBV4-1	CASSQEFTRGWPDTQYF	TGCGCCAGCAGCCAAGAATTTACCAGGGGCTGGCCAGATACGCAGTATTTT
TRBJ2-3	-	many	TRBV7-2	CASSTGPTGDTQYF	TGTGCCAGCAGCACCGGACCCACAGGGGATACGCAGTATTTT
TRBJ2-5	-	many	TRBV7-9	CASSLEGSQETQYF	TGTGCCAGCAGCTTGGAAGGGAGCCAAGAGACCCAGTACTTC
TRBJ1-6	-	many	TRBV6-5	CASSWRQDNSPLHF	TGTGCCAGCAGTTGGCGCCAAGATAATTCACCCCTCCACTTT
TRBJ1-1	-	many	TRBV11-2	CASSLVRGTEAFF	TGTGCCAGCAGCTTAGTGCGGGGGACTGAAGCTTTCTTT
TRBJ2-1	-	-	TRBV12-3/TRBV12-4	CASSFYSQTYNEQFF	TGTGCCAGCAGTTTTTACTCACAGACCTACAATGAGCAGTTCTTC
TRBJ1-2	-	few	TRBV12-3/TRBV12-4	CACYNYGYTF	TGTGCCTGCTATAACTATGGCTACACCTTC
TRBJ2-7	TRBD2	few	TRBV9	CASSEGQASGSREQYF	TGTGCCAGCAGCGAAGGTCAGGCTAGCGGGAGTCGCGAGCAGTACTTC
TRBJ2-3	TRBD1	-	TRBV10-3	CAISDPTIDRGDTQYF	TGTGCCATCAGTGACCCTACGATTGACAGGGGTGATACGCAGTATTTT
TRBJ2-7	TRBD2	few	TRBV6-1	CASSEAPGLAGNEQYF	TGTGCCAGCAGTGAAGCCCCGGGACTAGCGGGCAACGAGCAGTACTTC
TRBJ2-5	-	few	TRBV28	CASSLYSGRQETQYF	TGTGCCAGCAGTTTATATAGCGGCCGGCAAGAGACCCAGTACTTC
TRBJ2-1	TRBD2	-	TRBV5-4	CASSWEREAYNEQFF	TGTGCCAGCAGCTGGGAGCGGGAAGCCTACAATGAGCAGTTCTTC
TRBJ2-1	-	many	TRBV27	CASSLMDSNEQFF	TGTGCCAGCAGTTTAATGGACAGCAATGAGCAGTTCTTC
TRBJ1-5	-	few	TRBV19	CASSRGTENQPQHF	TGTGCCAGTAGTAGGGGGACGGAAAATCAGCCCCAGCATTTT
TRBJ2-2	-	many	TRBV9	CASSYGRFTGELFF	TGTGCCAGCAGCTACGGACGGTTCACCGGGGAGCTGTTTTTT
TRBJ2-6	TRBD1	-	TRBV4-3	CASSQDWDREHSGANVLTF	TGCGCCAGCAGCCAAGATTGGGACAGGGAACATAGTGGGGCCAACGTCCTGACTTTC
TRBJ1-6	-	-	TRBV28	CASSSPRSPLHF	TGTGCCAGCAGTTCCCCTCGTTCACCCCTCCACTTT